In this sample, the clone carrying this T cell receptor beta chain turned up many times. TCRdb recomputed calls from the RACE reads with MiXCR, one row per CDR3 protein. The sample contains more than 60,000 distinct CDR3 sequences, about 9.3% of which appear only once. The sample originates from a study of human T cells and chemical hapten exposure. Study-level background: Enrolled patients were predominantly female and had alopecia areata, totalis or universalis.

Time point denoted: patch test 2, 6 weeks after DPC sensitization. Sample treatment: therapeutic diphenylcyclopropenone sensitization with weekly scalp DPC. Sequences were derived from whole blood, sampled in connection with sensitization to the hapten diphenylcyclopropenone (DPC). The receptor comes from a woman aged 45 to 65 with alopecia areata. Some clones in this sample may be carry-over from other donors' samples.

CDR3 coding DNA: TGTGCCAGTAGTATGAGGGGGGGCCCGCAAGAGACCCAGTACTTC. This encodes CASSMRGGPQETQYF. The chain combines TRBV19 with TRBJ2-5; tentative D call: TRBD2 (7 bases). V was shortened by 3 bases and J by 2 bases, with 13 bases between the two germline ends. This CDR3 spans 15 amino acids. The germline V gene has CDR1 LNHDA and CDR2 SQIVND (reference sequence). Drawing the rest from reference TRBV19 and TRBJ2-5, the complete variable domain is DGGITQSPKYLFRKEGQNVTLSCEQNLNHDAMYWYRQDPGQGLRLIYYSQIVNDFQKGDIAEGYSVSREKKESFPLTVTSAQKNPTAFYLCASSMRGGPQETQYFGPGTRLLVL.